A single sample is the source of the 24 T cell receptor beta chains below, sequenced in a study of T cell responses to AZD1222 COVID-19 vaccine. Repertoires were generated with immunoSEQ multiplex PCR, while TCRdb's copy carries only in-frame clones and drops some. The sample has under 150,000 clones; just over 90% are singletons. The sample was peripheral blood, taken on day 0 of AZD1222 vaccination. These receptors originate from an adult in good health.

This chain links TRBV9 with TRBJ2-1; 8 positions match TRBD2. The CDR3 spans 15 residues. Losses at the gene ends were 8 bases for V and 9 bases for J; bases not matched to a gene: 16. Per the germline V gene, CDR1 is SGDLS and CDR2 is YYNGEE. The chain's CDR3 is CASSYSGKVDGEQFF. The CDR3 DNA reads as TGTGCCAGTTCCTATAGCGGGAAAGTAGACGGTGAGCAGTTCTTC.

This clone was counted once. The chain has TRBV19 and TRBJ2-3, with TRBD2 identical over 7 bases. CDR1 is LNHDA and CDR2 is SQIVND in the germline V gene (reference sequence). This CDR3 region has 13 residues. The V gene end was trimmed by 7 bases and the J gene end by 4 bases; junction bases not matched to a gene: 5. The CDR3 reads CASNGGRADTQYF. Written as DNA, the CDR3 is TGTGCCAGTAACGGGGGGAGGGCAGATACGCAGTATTTT.

V and J are TRBV6-2 or TRBV6-3 and TRBJ1-1; D unresolved. V dropped 6 bases and J dropped 0 bases, with 17 bases sitting between them. Per germline, CDR1 MNHEY and CDR2 SVGEGT. The CDR3 totals 16 residues. In DNA form, the CDR3 reads TGTGCCAGCAGCAAAGCTCTACAGACGATGAACACTGAAGCTTTCTTT. Translation gives CASSKALQTMNTEAFF.

The chain carries TRBV7-2 and TRBJ2-5, with TRBD2 matching 12 bases. This CDR3 comprises 16 residues. J was trimmed by 3 bases and V by 5 bases; bases with no gene match: 7. CDR1 SGHTA and CDR2 FQGNSA come from the germline V gene. The CDR3 nucleotides are TGTGCCAGCAGCATCCAATGGACTAGCGGGAAAGAGACCCAGTACTTC. This codes for CASSIQWTSGKETQYF.

The rearrangement joins TRBV5-1 to TRBJ2-3; D is possibly TRBD1 (6 bases). This CDR3 has 17 amino acids. Germline V gives CDR1 SGHRS, CDR2 YFSETQ. Trimming took off 0 bases at V and 3 bases at J, with 17 bases between the two ends. CDR3 region: CASSLVAGVSGTDTQYF. In DNA form, the CDR3 reads TGCGCCAGCAGCTTGGTGGCAGGGGTCTCAGGGACAGATACGCAGTATTTT.

This chain links TRBV10-3 with TRBJ2-7; TRBD1 aligns across 10 bases. Trimming took 4 bases from V and 5 from J; bases not matched to a gene: 5. Germline CDR1 and CDR2: ENHRY and SYGVKD. The CDR3 consists of 14 residues. CDR3 amino acids: CAISGRDRGHEQYF. The CDR3 region has the DNA TGTGCCATCAGTGGCCGGGACAGGGGCCACGAGCAGTACTTC.

This clone came up once. V gene TRBV7-6 combines with J gene TRBJ1-3; D is ambiguous. CDR1 SGHVS and CDR2 FNYEAQ come from the germline V gene. Deletions cut 0 bases from V and 0 bases from J, with 18 bases between. The CDR3 extends over 19 amino acids. The CDR3 is CASSLAGSSRQYSGNTIYF. CDR3 coding DNA: TGTGCCAGCAGCTTAGCCGGTTCGTCGCGGCAGTACTCTGGAAACACCATATATTTT. The full variable domain, rest sourced from reference TRBV7-6 and TRBJ1-3, is GAGVSQSPRYKVTKRGQDVALRCDPISGHVSLYWYRQALGQGPEFLTYFNYEAQQDKSGLPNDRFSAERPEGSISTLTIQRTEQRDSAMYRCASSLAGSSRQYSGNTIYFGEGSWLTVV.

This clone appeared a single time. The chain links TRBV6-1 to TRBJ2-7; possible D gene TRBD1, 6 bases. V was cut by 2 bases and J by 3 bases, with 14 bases left in between. Looked up from germline, CDR1 is MNHNS and CDR2 is SASEGT. This CDR3 has 15 residues. The CDR3 region is CASSETGSRSYEQYF. The DNA for the CDR3 is TGTGCCAGCAGTGAAACAGGGTCCCGTAGCTACGAGCAGTACTTC.

This clone was seen just once. The chain has TRBV2 and TRBJ2-1; a weak D match, TRBD2 (6 bases). In germline, CDR1 is SNHLY, CDR2 FYNNEI. Trimming removed 7 bases from V and 3 bases from J, with 10 bases in between. This CDR3 has 13 residues. CDR3 loop: CASNGAGYNEQFF. DNA for the CDR3: TGTGCCAGCAATGGAGCGGGCTACAATGAGCAGTTCTTC.

V gene TRBV19 combines with J gene TRBJ2-3, with unresolved D. Per the germline V gene, CDR1 is LNHDA and CDR2 is SQIVND (reference sequence). The CDR3 extends over 13 amino acids. Trimming took 3 bases from V and 8 from J, leaving 12 bases between them. The DNA of the CDR3 is TGTGCCAGTAGTATTAGAAGGCCGAGTACGCAGTATTTT. Translating it yields CASSIRRPSTQYF. Based on the CDR3 plus reference TRBV19 and TRBJ2-3, the full variable domain is DGGITQSPKYLFRKEGQNVTLSCEQNLNHDAMYWYRQDPGQGLRLIYYSQIVNDFQKGDIAEGYSVSREKKESFPLTVTSAQKNPTAFYLCASSIRRPSTQYFGPGTRLTVL.

This chain uses TRBV7-6 with TRBJ2-6; 12 bases align to TRBD1. The CDR3 is made up of 18 amino acids. With 4 bases clipped from V and 4 bases from J, the junction kept 8 bases outside the gene matches. Germline V gene sequence: CDR1 SGHVS, CDR2 FNYEAQ. DNA for the CDR3: TGTGCCAGCAGCTCGCCGGGACAGGGGGCGCGCGGGGCCAACGTCCTGACTTTC. Translated: CASSSPGQGARGANVLTF.

The chain carries TRBV9 and TRBJ2-7; a weak D match, TRBD1 (5 bases). CDR1 and CDR2 (germline): SGDLS, YYNGEE. V dropped 0 bases and J dropped 2 bases, with 9 bases sitting between them. The CDR3 extends over 14 amino acids. CDR3 amino acids: CASSVEGQPYEQYF. In DNA form, the CDR3 reads TGTGCCAGCAGCGTAGAAGGACAACCCTACGAGCAGTACTTC.

The J gene is TRBJ1-1, the V gene TRBV18; possible D gene TRBD1, 5 bases. The germline V and J ends were trimmed by 2 bases and 6 bases, with 22 bases remaining between them. Germline CDR1 is KGHSH and CDR2 is LQKENI. The CDR3 runs to 17 residues. CDR3 in DNA: TGTGCCAGCTCACCAATCGCGACAGCCTCCCATAGATCTGAAGCTTTCTTT. Translation: CASSPIATASHRSEAFF.

The V gene is TRBV27, the J gene TRBJ1-6; no clear D gene. CDR1 and CDR2 (germline): MNHEY, SMNVEV (reference sequence). The V end lost 0 bases, the J end lost 10 bases, and 13 bases lay between the germline ends. This CDR3 comprises 15 residues. This CDR3 reads CASSLSGQKSSPLHF. CDR3 nucleotides: TGTGCCAGCAGTTTATCCGGCCAGAAGAGCTCACCCCTCCACTTT.

The CDR3 DNA sequence: TGTGCCAGCAGCCAAGAAGACAAGCTAAATGAAGCTTTCTTT. Protein: CASSQEDKLNEAFF. J is TRBJ1-1 and V is TRBV3-1 (or the pseudogene TRBV3-2); D gene uncertain. The germline V and J ends were trimmed by 0 bases and 7 bases, with 12 bases remaining between them. Germline CDR1 reads LGHDT; CDR2 reads YNNKEL (reference sequence). The CDR3 spans 14 residues.

The gene calls are TRBV23-1 and TRBJ2-7; TRBD1 matches 11 bases. TRBV23-1 falls under the ORF class, with uncertain function. J lost 0 bases, V lost 1 base, and 17 bases had no gene match. The CDR3 sequence is 21 residues long. CDR3 protein: CASSQLGKPGQGGPGSYEQYF. CDR3 DNA: TGCGCCAGCAGTCAATTGGGTAAACCGGGACAGGGGGGTCCGGGCTCCTACGAGCAGTACTTC.

J is TRBJ2-1 and V is TRBV6-2 or TRBV6-3; 10 bases align to TRBD2. The CDR3 extends over 14 amino acids. The V segment lost 7 bases and the J segment 9 bases; nucleotides outside the gene matches: 9. Germline V gene data show CDR1 as MNHEY and CDR2 as SVGEGT. The CDR3 region is CASIPAGGPGEQFF. The CDR3 DNA reads TGTGCCAGCATCCCAGCGGGGGGGCCTGGTGAGCAGTTCTTC.

This chain links TRBV5-6 with TRBJ1-4; tentative D call: TRBD1 (6 bases). CDR1 and CDR2 from the germline V gene are SGHDT and YYEEEE. V was pared by 4 bases and J by 5 bases, with 15 bases between. This CDR3 comprises 15 residues. The DNA for the CDR3 is TGTGCCAGCAGCGCAGGGCGGACAGTAAATGAAAAACTGTTTTTT. It yields the protein CASSAGRTVNEKLFF.

The rearrangement joins TRBV7-9 to TRBJ2-2; 11 bases map to TRBD2. Losses at the gene ends were 3 bases for V and 2 bases for J; bases not matched to a gene: 2. Germline CDR1 and CDR2: SEHNR and FQNEAQ (reference sequence). This CDR3 is 16 amino acids long. CDR3 coding DNA: TGTGCCAGCAGCTTGGGGACTAGCGGTAACACCGGGGAGCTGTTTTTT. It yields the protein CASSLGTSGNTGELFF.

The chain carries TRBV9 and TRBJ2-1; TRBD1 matches at 9 bases. Trimming removed 0 bases from V and 7 bases from J; junction bases left unmatched: 2. This CDR3 contains 14 residues. Germline values: CDR1 SGDLS, CDR2 YYNGEE. The CDR3 coding sequence is TGTGCCAGCAGCGTAGTAGGGACAGGGAATGAGCAGTTCTTC. This sequence encodes CASSVVGTGNEQFF.

The chain links TRBV5-1 to TRBJ1-4; D is ambiguous. The CDR3 extends over 14 amino acids. Trimming removed 2 bases at V and 3 bases at J, with 8 bases between. CDR1 is SGHRS, CDR2 YFSETQ, per germline. The DNA for the CDR3 is TGCGCCAGCAGCTTCGAAAACGCTAATGAAAAACTGTTTTTT. Its translation is CASSFENANEKLFF.

The chain links TRBV15 to TRBJ2-7; D assignment may be TRBD1 or TRBD2 (5 bases each). Trimming took off 4 bases at V and 0 bases at J, with 10 bases between the two ends. The CDR3 totals 14 residues. Germline V gives CDR1 LNHNV, CDR2 YYDKDF (reference sequence). DNA for the CDR3: TGTGCCACCAGCATGGGACGATTCTCCTACGAGCAGTACTTC. Protein sequence: CATSMGRFSYEQYF. The whole variable domain, remainder taken from reference TRBV15 and TRBJ2-7, is DAMVIQNPRYQVTQFGKPVTLSCSQTLNHNVMYWYQQKSSQAPKLLFHYYDKDFNNEADTPDNFQSRRPNTSFCFLDIRSPGLGDTAMYLCATSMGRFSYEQYFGPGTRLTVT.

The chain has TRBV11-2 and TRBJ2-3; 8 bases agree with TRBD1. V lost 5 bases, J lost 6 bases, and 1 base stayed unmatched. Germline V lookup: CDR1 SGHAT, CDR2 FQNNGV. The CDR3 sequence is 12 residues long. Written as DNA, the CDR3 is TGTGCCAGCAGCCGGACAGGGGATACGCAGTATTTT. Protein: CASSRTGDTQYF.

This clone was detected only once. The chain employs TRBV7-9 and TRBJ1-2; D is ambiguous. Trimming pared 5 bases from V and 7 bases from J, leaving 26 bases between. CDR1 and CDR2 (germline): SEHNR, FQNEAQ (reference sequence). CDR3 length: 17 residues. The CDR3 region has the DNA TGTGCCAGCAGCCCCGCCGGGAGAGCCCTCCATCCGAGTGGCTACACCTTC. Amino acids: CASSPAGRALHPSGYTF.